Sequencing of this T cell receptor beta chain was carried out in a study of T cell responses to AZD1222 COVID-19 vaccine. Study overall: Second-dose schedules of about 4 or about 12 weeks were combined. Study observations and caveats: Baseline testing showed seropositivity in only six AZD1222 recipients. Nearly half of spike-specific TCRs reportedly go after variant regions that carry no mutations.

V was pared by 5 bases and J by 2 bases, with 12 bases between. The CDR3 is made up of 14 amino acids. The germline V gene encodes CDR1 SGDLS and CDR2 YYNGEE. Details on this clone: As yet, its antigen is unknown.

The protocol was immunoSEQ multiplex PCR, while the TCRdb copy is restricted to in-frame clones and leaves out a portion. The data show over 120,000 clones, with around 90% seen just once and about 3.7% held by the top ten. The TCR originated in an adult in good health. Material: peripheral blood, obtained on day 0 of AZD1222 vaccination. The chain links TRBV9 to TRBJ2-3, with D hard to call. As DNA, the CDR3 is TGTGCCAGCAGTCGGATTCCCCCCACAGATACGCAGTATTTT. Translating gives CASSRIPPTDTQYF.